What follows describes a single TCR beta chain. The antigen remains undetermined. With 1 base clipped from V and 5 bases from J, the junction kept 3 bases outside the gene matches. The CDR3 is made up of 14 amino acids. Germline V lookup: CDR1 SGHTA, CDR2 FQGNSA. These data come from a study of T cells after posttransplantation cyclophosphamide. Assay: immunoSEQ multiplex PCR; the TCRdb copy retains only in-frame clones and omits some. The sample records about 47,000 clones, 94% being singletons. The study, taken as a whole, reports: Recipient CMV seropositivity and CMV reactivation strongly tracked TRB clonality.

Material: PBMCs. The clonotype comes from a woman aged 30 to 39 in good health and a related stem cell transplant donor. V usage is TRBV7-2 and J usage is TRBJ2-3; 7 bases are a match to TRBD2. The CDR3 sequence: CASSLGLAGDTQYF. The CDR3 DNA is TGTGCCAGCAGCTTAGGGTTAGCGGGAGATACGCAGTATTTT.